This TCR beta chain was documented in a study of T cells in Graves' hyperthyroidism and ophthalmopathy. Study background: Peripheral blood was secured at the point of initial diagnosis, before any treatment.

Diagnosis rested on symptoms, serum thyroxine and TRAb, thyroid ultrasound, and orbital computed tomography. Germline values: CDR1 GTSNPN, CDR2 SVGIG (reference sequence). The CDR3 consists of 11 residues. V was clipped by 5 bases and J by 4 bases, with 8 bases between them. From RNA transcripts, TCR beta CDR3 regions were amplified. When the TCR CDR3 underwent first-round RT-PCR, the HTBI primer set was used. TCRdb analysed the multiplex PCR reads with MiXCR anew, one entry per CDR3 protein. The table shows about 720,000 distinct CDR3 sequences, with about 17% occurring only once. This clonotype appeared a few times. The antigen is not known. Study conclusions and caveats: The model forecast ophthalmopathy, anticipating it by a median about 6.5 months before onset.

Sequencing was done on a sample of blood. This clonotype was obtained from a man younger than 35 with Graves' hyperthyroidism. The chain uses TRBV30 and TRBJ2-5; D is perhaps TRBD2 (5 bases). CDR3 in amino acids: CAWSGGETQYF. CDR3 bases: TGTGCCTGGTCTGGAGGAGAGACCCAGTACTTC.